This T cell receptor (beta chain) was captured by sequencing in a study of T cell changes during pregnancy in multiple sclerosis. Produced via immunoSEQ multiplex PCR; TCRdb's table is partial and in-frame only. In the table there are approximately 100,000 clones, 94% of which are singletons. Germline V lookup: CDR1 MNHEY, CDR2 SMNVEV (reference sequence). V was trimmed by 6 bases and J by 0 bases, leaving 9 bases between them. The CDR3 sequence is 14 residues long. Sequenced material: peripheral blood, taken before pregnancy. The clonotype was recovered from a female donor with multiple sclerosis, enrolled in a pregnancy study. The chain couples TRBV27 to TRBJ1-5; D unresolved. In DNA, the CDR3 is TGTGCCAGCAGACCCGACAATAGCAATCAGCCCCAGCATTTT. Translating it yields CASRPDNSNQPQHF.